This TCR beta chain was recovered during a study of T-cell memory formation after mild COVID-19. Regarding the study as a whole: In pre-infection memory, a portion of responding clones appeared, which suggested that cross-reactive memory joined.

TCRdb re-called the 5' RACE reads with MiXCR, one entry per CDR3 protein. This sample has over 450,000 distinct CDR3 sequences; roughly 20% occur once, and the top ten carry 12%. V shed 10 bases, J shed 9 bases, and the junction held 8 bases outside the gene matches. CDR1 and CDR2 from the germline V gene are SEHNR and FQNEAQ (reference sequence). The CDR3 runs 14 residues. To note about this clonotype: The antigen is undetermined.

The V and J genes are TRBV7-9 and TRBJ2-1, with 14 bases lining up with TRBD2. The sample consisted of PBMCs or a T cell subset sorted from them (not recorded which). The TCR sequence derives from an adult woman who had mild COVID-19 (a few samples of this study predate the infection). Cell type and time point are not known. DNA for the CDR3: TGTGCCACCTTCGGACTAGCGGGAGGATTTGAGCAGTTCTTC. This encodes CATFGLAGGFEQFF.